This T cell receptor (beta chain) was found in a study of blood T cell repertoires in COVID-19. Study overall: Acute and convalescent COVID-19 specimens originated in the United States, Italy and Spain. From T cells, B-cell-depleted T cells, or PBMCs came the material, which was cDNA or gDNA.

CDR3 size: 13 residues. V was pared by 4 bases and J by 2 bases, with 10 bases between. Germline assignment: CDR1 SGHDT and CDR2 YYEEEE. For this clone: Distinct nucleotide sequences in the sample also encode this CDR3.

Generated by immunoSEQ multiplex PCR, the TCRdb table keeps only in-frame clones and is missing some. The sample records approximately 52,000 clones, about 91% being singletons. Sequenced: peripheral blood. The chain employs TRBV5-6 and TRBJ2-7, with D possibly being TRBD2 (6 bases). This sequence originates from a man in his 60s with active COVID-19. This CDR3 is CASSPGSPYEQYF. CDR3 bases: TGTGCCAGCAGCCCCGGGAGCCCCTACGAGCAGTACTTC.